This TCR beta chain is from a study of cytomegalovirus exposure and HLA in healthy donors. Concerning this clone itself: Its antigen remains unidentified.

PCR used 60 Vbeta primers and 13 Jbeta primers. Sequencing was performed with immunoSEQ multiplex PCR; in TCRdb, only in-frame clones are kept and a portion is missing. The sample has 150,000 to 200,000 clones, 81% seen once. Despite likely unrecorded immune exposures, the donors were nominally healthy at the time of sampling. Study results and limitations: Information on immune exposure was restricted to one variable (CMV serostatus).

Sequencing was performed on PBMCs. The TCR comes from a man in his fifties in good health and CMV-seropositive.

The CDR3 sequence: CASSRVAGNTEAFF. CDR3 bases: TGTGCCAGCTCACGGGTAGCGGGGAACACTGAAGCTTTCTTT. The V and J genes are TRBV18 and TRBJ1-1; D unclear. The V gene lost 4 bases and the J gene lost 1 base, with 10 bases spanning the gap. The germline V gene has CDR1 KGHSH and CDR2 LQKENI. CDR3 length equals 14 residues.